This is a list of T cell receptor beta chains from one sample in a study of beta chain features in type 1 diabetes. Method: immunoSEQ multiplex PCR; TCRdb's copy keeps in-frame clones and lacks some. The table lists a few hundred thousand clones, 16% of them singletons. Sequencing was done on a sample of naive CD4+ T cells from blood. Receptors were obtained from a man aged 25 to 40 with type 1 diabetes. The CDR3 runs from the conserved cysteine through the conserved F or W. The D gene is left open where the match is weak. Clone size is stated in some rows and not others, as once, few, many or a class when expanded.

j_gene	v_gene	abundance	d_gene	CDR3aa	CDR3nt
TRBJ2-7	TRBV30	.	TRBD2	CAWSPLAGRSYEQYF	TGTGCCTGGAGTCCCCTAGCGGGAAGATCCTACGAGCAGTACTTC
TRBJ2-3	TRBV11-1	few	.	CASSSRVGTGIGTQYF	TGTGCCAGCAGCTCCCGCGTTGGAACGGGGATCGGTACGCAGTATTTT
TRBJ2-1	TRBV2	.	TRBD1	CASSAQGEYNEQFF	TGTGCCAGCAGTGCACAGGGGGAGTACAATGAGCAGTTCTTC
TRBJ1-2	TRBV29-1	.	.	CSVSVQGSSYGYTF	TGCAGCGTTTCCGTCCAGGGAAGCTCCTATGGCTACACCTTC
TRBJ2-5	TRBV30	few	.	CAWSFYKETQYF	TGTGCCTGGAGTTTCTATAAAGAGACCCAGTACTTC
TRBJ1-5	TRBV7-9	.	.	CASSQSTGHIQPQHF	TGTGCCAGCAGCCAAAGCACAGGCCACATTCAGCCCCAGCATTTT
TRBJ2-2	TRBV29-1	few	.	CSVQGFAGELFF	TGCAGCGTGCAGGGCTTCGCCGGGGAGCTGTTTTTT
TRBJ1-2	TRBV29-1	few	TRBD1	CSFRTGYGYTF	TGCAGCTTTCGGACAGGGTATGGCTACACCTTC
TRBJ2-1	TRBV18	few	TRBD1	CASSPQGLNEQFF	TGTGCCAGCTCGCCACAGGGGCTCAATGAGCAGTTCTTC
TRBJ2-5	TRBV5-1	.	.	CASSLGGLPYQETQYF	TGCGCCAGCAGCTTGGGAGGACTCCCGTACCAAGAGACCCAGTACTTC
TRBJ2-7	TRBV7-3	few	.	CASSLTWGNEQYF	TGTGCCAGCAGCTTAACGTGGGGTAACGAGCAGTACTTC
TRBJ1-1	TRBV6-6	.	.	CASSKDESGAFF	TGTGCCAGCAGTAAGGATGAATCCGGAGCTTTCTTT
TRBJ2-7	TRBV29-1	.	.	CSVGSPKSVHEQYF	TGCAGCGTTGGCAGTCCCAAGTCCGTCCACGAGCAGTACTTC
TRBJ2-5	TRBV28	few	.	CASNQIQETQYF	TGTGCCAGCAATCAGATCCAAGAGACCCAGTACTTC
TRBJ2-3	TRBV29-1	few	.	CSVVGTGGSTDTQYF	TGCAGCGTTGTGGGGACCGGGGGAAGCACAGATACGCAGTATTTT
TRBJ2-1	TRBV7-2	.	TRBD1	CASSLVGTDYNEQFF	TGTGCCAGCAGCTTAGTTGGGACAGATTACAATGAGCAGTTCTTC
TRBJ1-4	TRBV4-1	.	.	CASSQRLGEISEKLFF	TGCGCCAGCAGCCAAAGATTGGGGGAGATATCTGAAAAACTGTTTTTT
TRBJ2-7	TRBV19	few	.	CASSIDFKVSYEQYF	TGTGCCAGTAGTATCGACTTCAAAGTCTCCTACGAGCAGTACTTC
TRBJ2-7	TRBV7-9	.	TRBD2	CASSLTSGRYEQYF	TGTGCCAGCAGCCTGACTAGCGGGAGATACGAGCAGTACTTC
TRBJ2-1	TRBV9	few	.	CASSLDTSSYNEQFF	TGTGCCAGCAGCTTGGACACCAGCTCCTACAATGAGCAGTTCTTC
TRBJ2-2	TRBV18	.	.	CASSLGITNTGELFF	TGTGCCAGCTCACTCGGGATCACGAACACCGGGGAGCTGTTTTTT
TRBJ2-3	TRBV29-1	.	.	CSVDGRDTDTQYF	TGCAGCGTTGACGGCAGGGACACAGATACGCAGTATTTT
TRBJ2-5	TRBV19	.	.	CASSPRPGDGTQYF	TGTGCCAGTAGTCCCCGGCCGGGGGACGGGACCCAGTACTTC
TRBJ2-7	TRBV15	.	TRBD2	CATSSPKLAGSYEQYF	TGTGCCACCAGCAGCCCTAAGCTAGCGGGATCCTACGAGCAGTACTTC
TRBJ2-7	TRBV7-9	.	.	CASSSGGQTSYEQYF	TGTGCCAGCAGTTCCGGGGGCCAGACCTCCTACGAGCAGTACTTC
TRBJ2-3	TRBV5-1	few	.	CASSLGTSPDTQYF	TGCGCCAGCAGCTTGGGAACTAGTCCAGATACGCAGTATTTT
TRBJ2-7	TRBV6-1	few	.	CASSEGGSSYEQYF	TGTGCCAGCAGTGAAGGAGGGAGCTCCTACGAGCAGTACTTC
TRBJ1-5	TRBV29-1	.	.	CSVSEYNQPQHF	TGCAGCGTTTCGGAGTACAATCAGCCCCAGCATTTT
TRBJ2-1	TRBV5-1	.	.	CASSPDSTYNEQFF	TGCGCCAGCAGCCCCGACAGTACCTACAATGAGCAGTTCTTC
TRBJ2-4	TRBV7-2	.	TRBD2	CASSPRLAGNIQYF	TGTGCCAGCAGCCCCAGACTAGCCGGAAACATTCAGTACTTC
TRBJ2-7	TRBV28	few	.	CASGSYEQYF	TGTGCCAGCGGTTCCTACGAGCAGTACTTC
TRBJ2-1	TRBV2	.	TRBD1	CASRAQGDEQFF	TGTGCCAGCAGGGCACAGGGGGATGAGCAGTTCTTC
TRBJ2-1	TRBV7-6	.	TRBD2	CASSSVAGTYNEQFF	TGTGCCAGCAGCTCAGTAGCGGGGACCTACAATGAGCAGTTCTTC
TRBJ2-7	TRBV4-2	few	TRBD2	CASSYSGTSEYEQYF	TGTGCCAGCAGCTATTCCGGGACTAGCGAGTACGAGCAGTACTTC
TRBJ2-1	TRBV29-1	few	.	CSVEGGSLSSYNEQFF	TGCAGCGTTGAAGGGGGATCGCTCAGCTCCTACAATGAGCAGTTCTTC
TRBJ2-5	TRBV5-6	.	.	CASSLVGQETQYF	TGTGCCAGCAGCTTGGTGGGGCAAGAGACCCAGTACTTC
TRBJ2-5	TRBV25-1	few	TRBD1	CASSDTTGIQETQYF	TGTGCCAGCAGTGACACGACAGGGATCCAAGAGACCCAGTACTTC
TRBJ2-5	TRBV5-1	.	.	CASSSLATSQETQYF	TGCGCCAGCAGCTCCTTGGCCACAAGCCAAGAGACCCAGTACTTC
TRBJ1-2	TRBV28	.	.	CASSRGGYGYTF	TGTGCCAGCAGTAGGGGCGGTTATGGCTACACCTTC
TRBJ2-7	TRBV5-1	.	.	CASKGGEASAPYEQYF	TGCGCCAGCAAAGGCGGAGAAGCTAGCGCTCCCTACGAGCAGTACTTC
TRBJ2-1	TRBV30	.	TRBD2	CACVTSGTYNEQFF	TGTGCCTGCGTCACTAGCGGGACCTACAATGAGCAGTTCTTC
TRBJ1-5	TRBV30	.	.	CAWSPSVAQPQHF	TGTGCCTGGAGTCCATCCGTGGCTCAGCCCCAGCATTTT
TRBJ2-7	TRBV30	few	TRBD1	CAAGTGGDEQYF	TGTGCCGCCGGGACAGGGGGCGACGAGCAGTACTTC
TRBJ2-5	TRBV6-5	.	TRBD1	CASSLTDRVRETQYF	TGTGCCAGCAGTCTAACGGACAGGGTTCGGGAGACCCAGTACTTC
TRBJ1-1	TRBV7-2	few	.	CASSKTDIRTEAFF	TGTGCCAGCAGCAAAACGGACATCCGAACTGAAGCTTTCTTT
TRBJ2-3	TRBV25-1	once	TRBD1	CATQGAGTDTQYF	TGTGCCACCCAGGGGGCTGGCACAGATACGCAGTATTTT
TRBJ2-7	TRBV30	.	TRBD1	CASGTGSSYEQYF	TGTGCGTCCGGGACAGGGTCCTCCTACGAGCAGTACTTC
TRBJ2-7	TRBV27	.	TRBD2	CASSFTSVLTLYEQYF	TGTGCCAGCAGTTTCACTAGCGTCTTGACCCTCTACGAGCAGTACTTC
TRBJ2-5	TRBV29-1	few	.	CSVLPAGMETQYF	TGCAGCGTTCTACCAGCGGGTATGGAGACCCAGTACTTC
TRBJ2-7	TRBV29-1	few	.	CSVALSAGSYEQYF	TGCAGCGTTGCCCTTTCCGCGGGAAGCTACGAGCAGTACTTC
TRBJ2-7	TRBV5-1	once	.	CASNEGNSYEQYF	TGCGCCAGCAACGAGGGGAACTCCTACGAGCAGTACTTC
TRBJ1-5	TRBV7-9	.	TRBD1	CASSSGDRDQHF	TGTGCCAGCAGTTCAGGGGACAGGGACCAGCATTTT
TRBJ2-1	TRBV7-9	few	.	CASSQKGVRDNEQFF	TGTGCCAGCAGCCAAAAGGGGGTCAGGGACAATGAGCAGTTCTTC
TRBJ2-1	TRBV5-6	.	.	CASSLGDLRYNEQFF	TGTGCCAGCAGCTTGGGTGACCTTCGATACAATGAGCAGTTCTTC
TRBJ2-1	TRBV7-2	.	.	CASSLPSRDEQFF	TGTGCCAGCAGCTTACCTTCCCGGGATGAGCAGTTCTTC